This TCR beta chain is drawn from a study of shared clonotypes between healthy human individuals. This clone was observed a single time. Generated by immunoSEQ multiplex PCR, the TCRdb table keeps only in-frame clones and is missing some. The repertoire holds around 2,000,000 clones, 85% to 95% seen once, with under 2% in the top ten. Germline loops: CDR1 ENHRY, CDR2 SYGVKD. The CDR3 is 15 amino acids. V dropped 6 bases and J dropped 2; count of bases not matched to a gene: 7. Naive CD8 isolation took CD45RO-negative cells positively selected for CCR7 and excluded terminally differentiated effector memory CD45RA+ cells.

Sequenced: naive CD8+ T cells from PBMCs. The TCR sequence derives from a man younger than 35 in good health. Some clones in this sample may be carry-over from other donors' samples. The V gene is TRBV10-3, the J gene TRBJ2-7, with TRBD2 identical over 10 bases. The DNA of the CDR3 is TGTGCCATCAGAGTCATAGCGGGAGGACCCTACGAGCAGTACTTC. Its translation is CAIRVIAGGPYEQYF.